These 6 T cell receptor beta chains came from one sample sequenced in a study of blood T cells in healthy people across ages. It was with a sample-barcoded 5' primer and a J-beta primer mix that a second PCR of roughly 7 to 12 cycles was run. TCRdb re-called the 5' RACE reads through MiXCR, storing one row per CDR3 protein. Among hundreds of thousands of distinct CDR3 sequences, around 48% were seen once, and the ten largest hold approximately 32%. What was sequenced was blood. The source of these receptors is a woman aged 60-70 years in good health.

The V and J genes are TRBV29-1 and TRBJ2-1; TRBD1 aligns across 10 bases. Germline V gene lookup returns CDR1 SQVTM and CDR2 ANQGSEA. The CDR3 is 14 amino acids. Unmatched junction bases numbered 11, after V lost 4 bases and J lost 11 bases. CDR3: CSVVMGTGALKQFF. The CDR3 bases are TGCAGCGTTGTAATGGGGACAGGGGCCTTAAAGCAGTTCTTC.

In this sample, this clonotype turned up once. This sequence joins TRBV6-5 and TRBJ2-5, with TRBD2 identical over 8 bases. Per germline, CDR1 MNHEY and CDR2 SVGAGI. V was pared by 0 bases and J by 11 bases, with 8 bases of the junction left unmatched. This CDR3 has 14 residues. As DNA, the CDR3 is TGTGCCAGCAGTTACTCCCGGGAGGGCCTTGAGCAGTACTTC. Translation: CASSYSREGLEQYF.

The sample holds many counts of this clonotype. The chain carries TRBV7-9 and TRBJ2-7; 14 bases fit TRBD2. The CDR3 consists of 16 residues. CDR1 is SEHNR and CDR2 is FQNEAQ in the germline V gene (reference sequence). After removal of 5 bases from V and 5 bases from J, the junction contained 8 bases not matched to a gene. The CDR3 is CASSLGTSGRRDEQYF. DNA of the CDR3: TGTGCCAGCAGCCTAGGGACTAGCGGGAGACGTGACGAGCAGTACTTC.

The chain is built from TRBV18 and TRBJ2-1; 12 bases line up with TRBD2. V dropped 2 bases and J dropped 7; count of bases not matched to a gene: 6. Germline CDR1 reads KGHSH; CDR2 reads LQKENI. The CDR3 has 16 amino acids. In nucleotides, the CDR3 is TGTGCCAGCTCACCATCGACTAGCGGGAGTTTTAATGAGCAGTTCTTC. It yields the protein CASSPSTSGSFNEQFF.

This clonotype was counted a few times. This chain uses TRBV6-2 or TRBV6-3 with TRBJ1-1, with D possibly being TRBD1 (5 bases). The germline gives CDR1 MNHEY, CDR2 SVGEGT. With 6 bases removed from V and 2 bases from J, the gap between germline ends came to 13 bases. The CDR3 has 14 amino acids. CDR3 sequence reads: CASSFTGGNTEAFF. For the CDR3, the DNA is TGTGCCAGCAGCTTCACCGGGGGTAACACTGAAGCTTTCTTT.

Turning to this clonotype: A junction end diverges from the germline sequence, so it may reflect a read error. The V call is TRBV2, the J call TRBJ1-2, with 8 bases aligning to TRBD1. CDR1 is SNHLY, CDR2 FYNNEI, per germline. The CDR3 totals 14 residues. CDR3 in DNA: TGTGCCAACAGTATTCAGGGGGCCTTAGATGGCTACACCTTC. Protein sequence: CANSIQGALDGYTF.